Listed below are T cell receptor beta chains from one sample, sequenced in a study of Graves' ophthalmopathy and Graves' hyperthyroidism. TCRdb passed the multiplex PCR reads through MiXCR, listing each CDR3 protein once. The data show roughly 400,000 distinct CDR3 sequences, with 15% to 19% seen just once and roughly 7% held by the top ten. Sequencing was done on a sample of peripheral blood. The receptors come from a woman under 30 with stable Graves' hyperthyroidism. Each CDR3 is given with its conserved first and last residue. The D gene is left open where the match is weak. Clone sizes are given selectively: once, few, many, or a class where the clone is expanded.

D gene	V gene	clone size	J gene	CDR3 protein	CDR3 DNA
NA	TRBV15	many	TRBJ1-1	CATGSLNTEAFF	TGTGCCACGGGCAGCTTGAACACTGAAGCTTTCTTT
NA	TRBV7-2	many	TRBJ2-4	CASSPGTYPFSKNIQYF	TGTGCCAGCAGCCCGGGCACCTACCCTTTTAGCAAAAACATTCAGTACTTC
NA	TRBV13	few	TRBJ1-2	CASGSRTHYGYTF	TGTGCCAGCGGCTCACGGACCCACTATGGCTACACCTTC
TRBD1	TRBV20-1	many	TRBJ2-2	CSASRQGNTGELFF	TGCAGTGCTAGTAGACAGGGTAACACCGGGGAGCTGTTTTTT
NA	TRBV11-2	many	TRBJ1-6	CASSLEATPRVSLHF	TGTGCCAGCAGCTTAGAAGCCACGCCGCGGGTTTCCCTCCACTTT
NA	TRBV10-3	many	TRBJ1-4	CAISDGGSNEKLFF	TGTGCCATCAGTGATGGGGGATCTAATGAAAAACTGTTTTTT
NA	TRBV2	many	TRBJ1-2	CASSERGYTF	TGTGCCAGCAGTGAGAGGGGCTACACCTTC
NA	TRBV29-1	many	TRBJ2-7	CSVREGLLREQYF	TGCAGCGTCCGAGAAGGACTGCTACGCGAGCAGTACTTC
TRBD1	TRBV6-1	few	TRBJ1-2	CASRGTGNLNGYTF	TGTGCCAGCAGGGGGACAGGGAATTTGAATGGCTACACCTTC
NA	TRBV12-3/TRBV12-4	many	TRBJ1-6	CASSWTASNSPLHF	TGTGCCAGCAGTTGGACAGCGAGTAATTCACCCCTCCACTTT
NA	TRBV7-8	few	TRBJ2-7	CASSTHKDSYEQYF	TGTGCCAGCAGCACACACAAGGACTCCTACGAGCAGTACTTC
NA	TRBV24-1	many	TRBJ2-2	CATSESVAQGNTGELFF	TGTGCCACCAGTGAGTCAGTCGCACAGGGGAACACCGGGGAGCTGTTTTTT
NA	TRBV18	NA	TRBJ1-2	CASSPPDRQPRYGYAF	TGTGCCAGCTCACCACCCGATCGACAGCCACGGTATGGCTACGCCTTC
NA	TRBV6-1	many	TRBJ2-7	CASSEGSNYEQYF	TGTGCCAGCAGTGAAGGATCCAACTACGAGCAGTACTTC
TRBD1	TRBV6-1	many	TRBJ1-2	CTSSVLRTGGGYGYTF	TGTACCAGCAGCGTACTGCGGACAGGGGGAGGCTATGGCTACACCTTC